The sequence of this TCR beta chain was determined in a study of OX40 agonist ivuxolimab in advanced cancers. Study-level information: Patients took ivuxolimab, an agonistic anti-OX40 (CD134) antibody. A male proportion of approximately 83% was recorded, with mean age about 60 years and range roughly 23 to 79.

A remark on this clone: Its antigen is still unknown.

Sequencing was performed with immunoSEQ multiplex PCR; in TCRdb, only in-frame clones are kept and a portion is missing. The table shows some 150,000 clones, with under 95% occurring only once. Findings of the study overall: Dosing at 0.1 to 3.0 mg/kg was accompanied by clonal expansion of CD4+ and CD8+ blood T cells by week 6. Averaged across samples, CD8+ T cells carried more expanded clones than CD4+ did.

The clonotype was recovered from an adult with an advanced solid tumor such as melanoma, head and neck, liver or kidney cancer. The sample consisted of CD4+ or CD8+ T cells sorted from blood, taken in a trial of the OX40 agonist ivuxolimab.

Here the CDR3 reads CASSQDVAGVSEQYF. CDR3 DNA sequence: TGCGCCAGCAGCCAAGATGTAGCGGGAGTAAGCGAGCAGTACTTC. V and J are TRBV4-3 and TRBJ2-7, with 9 bases identical to TRBD2. Trimming removed 0 bases from V and 6 bases from J; junction bases left unmatched: 6. This CDR3 region has 15 residues. The germline V gene has CDR1 LGHNA and CDR2 YSLEER.